Listed below are T cell receptor beta chains from one sample, sequenced in a study of blood T cell repertoires in COVID-19. Produced via immunoSEQ multiplex PCR; TCRdb's table is partial and in-frame only. The table records some 250,000 clones, almost 85% of them present only once. The sample was PBMCs or T cells enriched from blood (not recorded which). The receptor source for this set is a man between 35 and 55 years old who had recovered from COVID-19. Both conserved end residues are part of each CDR3. The D gene is left open where the match is weak. Clone size, where shown, is once, few, many, or a class for clones that have expanded.

CDR3nt: TGTGCCAGCAGTGAGACTGCCGCGCTACTGGCTTTCTTT
CDR3aa: CASSETAALLAFF
v_gene: TRBV6-1
j_gene: TRBJ1-1
d_gene: .
abundance: .

CDR3nt: TGTGCCAGCAGCCCGTCGTGGGCTTCGGGGGGAAGGGTGAGGGAGACCCAGTACTTC
CDR3aa: CASSPSWASGGRVRETQYF
v_gene: TRBV7-9
j_gene: TRBJ2-5
d_gene: TRBD2
abundance: .

CDR3nt: TGTGCCAGCTCACCGACTACAGGGTCTTTTGGCTACACCTTC
CDR3aa: CASSPTTGSFGYTF
v_gene: TRBV18
j_gene: TRBJ1-2
d_gene: .
abundance: few

CDR3nt: TGCGCCAGCAGCCCGGGACAGGCGTACACAGATACGCAGTATTTT
CDR3aa: CASSPGQAYTDTQYF
v_gene: TRBV5-1
j_gene: TRBJ2-3
d_gene: TRBD1
abundance: .

CDR3nt: TGCGCCAGCAGAACAGGGAGGGATGGCTACACCTTC
CDR3aa: CASRTGRDGYTF
v_gene: TRBV5-1
j_gene: TRBJ1-2
d_gene: .
abundance: .

CDR3nt: TGTGCCAGCAGCTTAGGGGCGGGGTTTGGACAGCCCCAGCATTTT
CDR3aa: CASSLGAGFGQPQHF
v_gene: TRBV7-2
j_gene: TRBJ1-5
d_gene: .
abundance: .

CDR3nt: TGCGCCAGCAGCCAAGATGTTAGCGCCTCCTCCTACGAGCAGTACTTC
CDR3aa: CASSQDVSASSYEQYF
v_gene: TRBV4-3
j_gene: TRBJ2-7
d_gene: .
abundance: once

CDR3nt: TGTGCCAGCAGCTTCGGAGGGGGCGGGAATAATTCACCCCTCCACTTT
CDR3aa: CASSFGGGGNNSPLHF
v_gene: TRBV3-1/TRBV3-2
j_gene: TRBJ1-6
d_gene: TRBD1
abundance: .

CDR3nt: TGTGCCAGCAGTAGACAGTATAATTCACCCCTCCACTTT
CDR3aa: CASSRQYNSPLHF
v_gene: TRBV2
j_gene: TRBJ1-6
d_gene: .
abundance: few

CDR3nt: TGTGCCTGGACCAACGGGACAGGGGACGAAAAACTGTTTTTT
CDR3aa: CAWTNGTGDEKLFF
v_gene: TRBV30
j_gene: TRBJ1-4
d_gene: TRBD1
abundance: .

CDR3nt: TGTGCCAGCAGCTTAGCAGTCGGACAGGGCGGATATGGCTACACCTTC
CDR3aa: CASSLAVGQGGYGYTF
v_gene: TRBV7-2
j_gene: TRBJ1-2
d_gene: TRBD1
abundance: few

CDR3nt: TGTGCCAGTTCGGAGATCGCAGATACGCAGTATTTT
CDR3aa: CASSEIADTQYF
v_gene: TRBV28
j_gene: TRBJ2-3
d_gene: .
abundance: .

CDR3nt: TGTGCCAGCAGTCTAGGACTAGCTGAGACCCAGTACTTC
CDR3aa: CASSLGLAETQYF
v_gene: TRBV2
j_gene: TRBJ2-5
d_gene: TRBD2
abundance: .